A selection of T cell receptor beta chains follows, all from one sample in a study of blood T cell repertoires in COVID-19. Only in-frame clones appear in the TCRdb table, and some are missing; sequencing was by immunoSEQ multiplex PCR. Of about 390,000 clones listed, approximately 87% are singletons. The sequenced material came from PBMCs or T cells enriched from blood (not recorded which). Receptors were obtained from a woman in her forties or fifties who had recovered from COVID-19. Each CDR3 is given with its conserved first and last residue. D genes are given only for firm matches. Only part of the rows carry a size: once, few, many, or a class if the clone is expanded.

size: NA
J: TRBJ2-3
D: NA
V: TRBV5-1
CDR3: CASSYRVTDTQYF
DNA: TGCGCCAGCAGCTACAGGGTCACAGATACGCAGTATTTT

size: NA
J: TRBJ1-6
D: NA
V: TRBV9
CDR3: CASSVDRSPLHF
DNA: TGTGCCAGCAGCGTAGATCGGTCACCCCTCCACTTT

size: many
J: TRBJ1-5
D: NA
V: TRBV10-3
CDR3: CAISRDKYSNQPQHF
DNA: TGTGCCATCAGTAGGGACAAATATAGCAATCAGCCCCAGCATTTT

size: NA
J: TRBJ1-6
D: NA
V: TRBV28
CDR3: CASSLLLGTNNSPLHF
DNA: TGTGCCAGCAGTTTACTTCTAGGTACGAATAATTCACCCCTCCACTTT

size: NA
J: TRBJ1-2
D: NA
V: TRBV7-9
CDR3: CASSLDRPGYTF
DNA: TGTGCCAGCAGCTTAGATCGTCCTGGCTACACCTTC

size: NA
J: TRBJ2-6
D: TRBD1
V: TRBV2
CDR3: CASSGGGTGISGANVLTF
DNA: TGTGCCAGCAGTGGGGGCGGGACAGGTATCTCTGGGGCCAACGTCCTGACTTTC

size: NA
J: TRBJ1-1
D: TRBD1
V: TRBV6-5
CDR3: CASSTTGTGPTEAFF
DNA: TGTGCCAGCAGTACTACCGGGACAGGGCCCACTGAAGCTTTCTTT

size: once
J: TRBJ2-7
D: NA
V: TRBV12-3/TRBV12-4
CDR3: CASTGESYEQYF
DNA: TGTGCCAGCACCGGAGAATCCTACGAGCAGTACTTC

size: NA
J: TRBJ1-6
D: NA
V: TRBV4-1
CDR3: CASSQRYEEVSPLHF
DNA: TGCGCCAGCAGCCAGAGGTATGAAGAGGTTTCACCCCTCCACTTT

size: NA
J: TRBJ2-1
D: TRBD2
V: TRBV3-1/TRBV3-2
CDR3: CASSQTLGGPSGGINEQFF
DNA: TGTGCCAGCAGCCAGACCCTAGGAGGACCTAGCGGGGGAATAAATGAGCAGTTCTTC

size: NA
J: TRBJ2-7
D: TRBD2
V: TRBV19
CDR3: CASSMGLAGGYEQYF
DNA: TGTGCCAGTAGTATGGGACTAGCGGGGGGATACGAGCAGTACTTC

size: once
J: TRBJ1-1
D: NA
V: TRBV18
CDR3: CASSPSLSTEAFF
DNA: TGTGCCAGCTCACCGAGTCTAAGCACTGAAGCTTTCTTT

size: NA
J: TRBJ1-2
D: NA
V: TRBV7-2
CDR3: CASSFNGAATYGYTF
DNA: TGTGCCAGCAGCTTTAACGGAGCAGCTACCTATGGCTACACCTTC

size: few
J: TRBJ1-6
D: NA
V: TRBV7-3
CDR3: CASSFTGNPPSPLHF
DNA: TGTGCCAGCAGCTTTACAGGGAACCCGCCTTCACCCCTCCACTTT

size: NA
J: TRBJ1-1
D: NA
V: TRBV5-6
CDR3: CASSHRAGGEAFF
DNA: TGTGCCAGCAGCCACCGGGCGGGGGGGGAAGCTTTCTTT

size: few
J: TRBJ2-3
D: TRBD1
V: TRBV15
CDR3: CATSGRQGTVTDTQYF
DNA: TGTGCCACCAGCGGCCGACAGGGGACCGTCACAGATACGCAGTATTTT